This entry lists 20 T cell receptor beta chains sequenced from one sample in a study of blood T cells in healthy people across ages. Sample-barcoded 5' priming and a J-beta primer mix drove a second PCR of 7 to 11 cycles. TCRdb re-called the 5' RACE reads with MiXCR, one entry per CDR3 protein. Of roughly 1,500,000 distinct CDR3 sequences in the sample, almost 35% are singletons; the top ten hold about 11%. The sequenced sample was blood. These receptors were obtained from a woman under 40 in good health.

This clonotype was seen only a few times. The rearrangement joins TRBV11-3 to TRBJ1-6; unclear D gene. The CDR3 has 13 residues. Trimming removed 5 bases at V and 8 bases at J, with 10 bases between. Germline-derived CDR1 and CDR2 are SGHNT and YENEEA. The CDR3 loop is CASSLMRDSPLHF. CDR3 nucleotides: TGTGCCAGCAGCCTGATGAGGGATTCACCCCTCCACTTT.

The chain combines TRBV10-3 with TRBJ1-2, with no clear D. V shed 7 bases and J shed 6 bases, with 12 bases lying between them. CDR1 and CDR2 from the germline V gene are ENHRY and SYGVKD. This CDR3 has 12 amino acids. For the CDR3, the DNA is TGTGCCATCAACTGGGGAGGTAATGGCTACACCTTC. This encodes CAINWGGNGYTF.

The sample holds a few counts of this clonotype. The chain combines TRBV27 with TRBJ2-3, with D uncertain. The germline V and J ends were trimmed by 9 bases and 0 bases, with 7 bases remaining between them. The CDR3 spans 12 residues. Germline V gene lookup returns CDR1 MNHEY and CDR2 SMNVEV (reference sequence). The CDR3 DNA is TGTGCCAGGGATCCCAGCACAGATACGCAGTATTTT. Translated, it gives CARDPSTDTQYF.

A few counts support this clonotype. V usage is TRBV25-1 and J usage is TRBJ1-5; the D gene is possibly TRBD1 (6 bases). Trimming took off 3 bases at V and 8 bases at J, with 11 bases between the two ends. CDR1 and CDR2 from the germline V gene are MGHDK and SYGVNS. The CDR3 has 13 amino acids. This chain's CDR3 is CASSEAGAKPQHF. Written as DNA, the CDR3 is TGTGCCAGCAGTGAGGCAGGGGCGAAGCCCCAGCATTTT.

This clonotype was observed a handful of times. The CDR3: CASSLEGRLTTDTQYF. The CDR3 DNA reads TGTGCCAGCAGTTTAGAAGGTAGACTCACCACAGATACGCAGTATTTT. The chain couples TRBV28 to TRBJ2-3; D gene unclear. The CDR3 has 16 residues. The germline gives CDR1 MDHEN, CDR2 SYDVKM. Trimming left V 2 bases short and J 2 bases short, with 14 bases between.

This clonotype was observed a few times. This chain uses TRBV21-1 with TRBJ2-7; the tabulated D call, TRBD1, remains unverified against the DNA. TRBV21-1 is a documented pseudogene. This CDR3 is 19 amino acids long. CDR3 sequence reads: CASSKGVRDSDRSSYEQYF. CDR3 nucleotides: TGTGCCAGCAGCAAAGGGGTCCGGGACAGCGATAGGAGTTCCTACGAGCAGTACTTC.

This clonotype was seen only a few times. This chain uses TRBV28 with TRBJ2-5; D ambiguous. The DNA end favors TRBJ2-7, so the J call may be wrong. Per germline, CDR1 MDHEN and CDR2 SYDVKM. CDR3 size: 12 residues. The CDR3 here is CASGSNLHEQYF. The CDR3 DNA follows: TGTGCCAGCGGTTCGAATCTACACGAGCAGTACTTC.

The genes are TRBV13 and TRBJ2-5; TRBD1 or TRBD2 may be the D gene (6 bases each). This CDR3 contains 15 residues. V dropped 5 bases and J dropped 5 bases, with 18 bases sitting between them. From germline, CDR1 is PRHDT and CDR2 FYEKMQ (reference sequence). CDR3 sequence: CASSQGGVGGETQYF. CDR3 nucleotides: TGTGCCAGCAGCCAAGGCGGTGTAGGGGGGGAGACCCAGTACTTC.

This clonotype was counted between two and nine times. V is TRBV20-1 and J is TRBJ2-2; D is undetermined. Deletions cut 4 bases from V and 6 bases from J, with 9 bases between. Per the germline V gene, CDR1 is DFQATT and CDR2 is SNEGSKA (reference sequence). The length of the CDR3 is 12 residues. DNA of the CDR3: TGCAGTGCTATTTGGGTATCCGGGGAGCTGTTTTTT. This codes for CSAIWVSGELFF.

This clonotype was picked up many times. V usage is TRBV7-2 and J usage is TRBJ1-2, with D possibly being TRBD1 (5 bases). The ends were cut back, 5 bases at V and 6 bases at J, with 13 bases in the middle. The germline gives CDR1 SGHTA, CDR2 FQGNSA. CDR3 length equals 13 residues. CDR3 DNA: TGTGCCAGCAGCCCAGCGGGACGGGATGGCTACACCTTC. Translated, it gives CASSPAGRDGYTF. The full variable domain, completed using reference TRBV7-2 and TRBJ1-2, is GAGVSQSPSNKVTEKGKDVELRCDPISGHTALYWYRQSLGQGLEFLIYFQGNSAPDKSGLPSDRFSAERTGGSVSTLTIQRTQQEDSAVYLCASSPAGRDGYTFGSGTRLTVV.

The genes are TRBV7-9 and TRBJ2-3, with D unclear. This CDR3 region has 14 residues. Germline CDR1 and CDR2: SEHNR and FQNEAQ (reference sequence). With 7 bases removed from V and 2 bases from J, the gap between germline ends came to 13 bases. Here the CDR3 reads CASKEGPLTDTQYF. The DNA for the CDR3 is TGTGCCAGCAAAGAAGGGCCCCTCACAGATACGCAGTATTTT.

This clonotype has at least ten counts. One end of the junction is discordant with germline, which a read error may explain. The chain couples TRBV5-1 to TRBJ2-7; D is possibly TRBD2 (5 bases). The germline V gene has CDR1 SGHRS and CDR2 YFSETQ. This CDR3 has 12 residues. As DNA, the CDR3 is TGTGCCAGCAGTTTACCGGGAAACGAGCAGTACTTC. Protein: CASSLPGNEQYF.

The rearrangement links TRBV28 to TRBJ2-1; 11 nucleotides agree with TRBD2. CDR3 size: 18 residues. The ends lost 7 bases at V and 0 bases at J; junction bases unmatched: 11. Germline values: CDR1 MDHEN, CDR2 SYDVKM. CDR3 coding DNA: TGTGCCAGCATATCCCCTACTAGCGGGAGATACTCCTACAATGAGCAGTTCTTC. It specifies CASISPTSGRYSYNEQFF.

The chain recombines TRBV7-3 with TRBJ1-1; maybe TRBD1 (5 bases). This CDR3 has 14 amino acids. With 5 bases removed from V and 11 bases from J, the gap between germline ends came to 21 bases. The germline V gene has CDR1 SGHTA and CDR2 FQGTGA. This CDR3 reads CASSAGRAQGAAFF. CDR3 DNA sequence: TGTGCCAGCAGCGCGGGACGGGCTCAAGGGGCCGCTTTCTTT.

This clonotype was seen a handful of times. The chain has TRBV7-8 and TRBJ2-7, with D uncertain. The CDR3 length is 15 residues. Trimming pared 5 bases from V and 1 base from J, leaving 15 bases between. The germline CDR1 and CDR2 sequences are SGHVS and FQNEAQ. The CDR3 reads CASSPLATISYEQYF. The CDR3 coding sequence is TGTGCCAGCAGCCCCTTAGCCACAATATCCTACGAGCAGTACTTC.

The sample holds a few counts of this clonotype. This rearrangement joins TRBV10-3 to TRBJ1-2; D is perhaps TRBD1 (6 bases). The CDR3 consists of 14 residues. V lost 3 bases and J lost 4, with 12 bases in between. Per the germline V gene, CDR1 is ENHRY and CDR2 is SYGVKD. The CDR3 is CAISESGVGYGYTF. CDR3 in DNA: TGTGCCATCAGTGAATCAGGGGTCGGCTATGGCTACACCTTC.

The chain links TRBV12-3 or TRBV12-4 to TRBJ1-1, with a tentative D call TRBD1 (6 bases). Trimming removed 5 bases at V and 1 base at J, with 17 bases between. CDR3 size: 16 residues. The DNA for the CDR3 is TGTGCCAGCAGTCGTCAAGGGGGAAGGGGGAACACTGAAGCTTTCTTT. This encodes CASSRQGGRGNTEAFF.

This clonotype has ten or more counts. The chain combines TRBV7-2 with TRBJ2-5; 8 bases line up with TRBD2. CDR3 length: 19 amino acids. V gave up 5 bases and J gave up 4 bases; unmatched junction bases: 21. Germline loops: CDR1 SGHTA, CDR2 FQGNSA. This chain's CDR3 is CASSTLGLPGTSIAETQYF. CDR3 bases: TGTGCCAGCAGCACCTTGGGCCTTCCCGGGACTAGTATTGCAGAGACCCAGTACTTC.

This clonotype was seen more than once but under ten times. The V call is TRBV6-1, the J call TRBJ1-1; no clear D. This CDR3 contains 13 residues. Germline V gives CDR1 MNHNS, CDR2 SASEGT. V shed 4 bases and J shed 5 bases, with 11 bases lying between them. The CDR3 DNA follows: TGTGCCAGCAGTGCCCACGGGGATACTGAAGCTTTCTTT. It yields the protein CASSAHGDTEAFF.

In its sample, this clonotype was seen many times. This chain connects TRBV12-3 or TRBV12-4 to TRBJ2-1; possibly TRBD2 for D (6 bases). This CDR3 spans 16 amino acids. Trimming stripped 3 bases from V and 0 bases from J, with 12 bases between. In DNA, the CDR3 is TGTGCCAGCAGTTTTCATAGCGGAAGCTCCTACAATGAGCAGTTCTTC. This gives the protein CASSFHSGSSYNEQFF.